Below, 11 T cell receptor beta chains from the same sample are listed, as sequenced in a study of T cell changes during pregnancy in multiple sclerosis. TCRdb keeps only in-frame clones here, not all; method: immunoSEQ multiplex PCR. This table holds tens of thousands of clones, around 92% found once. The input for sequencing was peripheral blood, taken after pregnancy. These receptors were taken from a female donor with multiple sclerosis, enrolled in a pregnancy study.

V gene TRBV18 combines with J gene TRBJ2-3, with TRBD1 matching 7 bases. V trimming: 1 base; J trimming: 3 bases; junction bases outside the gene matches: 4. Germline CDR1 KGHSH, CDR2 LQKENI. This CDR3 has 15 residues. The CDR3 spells CASSPRRQGTDTQYF. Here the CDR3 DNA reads TGTGCCAGCTCACCACGACGACAGGGTACAGATACGCAGTATTTT.

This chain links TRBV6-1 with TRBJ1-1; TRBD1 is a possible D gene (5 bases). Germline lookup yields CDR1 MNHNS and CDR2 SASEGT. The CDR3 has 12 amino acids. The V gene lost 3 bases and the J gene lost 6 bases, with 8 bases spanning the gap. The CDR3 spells CASSDSGAEAFF. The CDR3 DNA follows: TGTGCCAGCAGTGATTCGGGGGCTGAAGCTTTCTTT.

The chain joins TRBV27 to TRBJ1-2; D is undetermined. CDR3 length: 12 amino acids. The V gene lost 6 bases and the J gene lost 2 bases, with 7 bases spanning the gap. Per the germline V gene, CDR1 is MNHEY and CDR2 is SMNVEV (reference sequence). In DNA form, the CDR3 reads TGTGCCAGCAGGGCGGGGAACTATGGCTACACCTTC. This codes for CASRAGNYGYTF.

Written as DNA, the CDR3 is TGTGCCAGCTCACCGGACACCTACGAGCAGTACTTC. This encodes CASSPDTYEQYF. This chain joins TRBV18 and TRBJ2-7; D might be TRBD1 (5 bases). In germline, CDR1 is KGHSH, CDR2 LQKENI. The V end lost 3 bases, the J end lost 2 bases, and 5 bases lay between the germline ends. CDR3 length equals 12 residues.

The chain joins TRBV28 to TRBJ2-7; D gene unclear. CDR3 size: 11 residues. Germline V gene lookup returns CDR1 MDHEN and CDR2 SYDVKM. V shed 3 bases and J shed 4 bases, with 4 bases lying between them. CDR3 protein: CASSLRYEQYF. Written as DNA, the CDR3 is TGTGCCAGCAGTTTGAGATACGAGCAGTACTTC.

The CDR3 loop reads CASSPPTEYSYEQYF. The CDR3 DNA is TGCGCCAGCAGCCCACCGACAGAATACTCCTACGAGCAGTACTTC. The genes are TRBV5-1 and TRBJ2-7, with D tentatively TRBD1 (5 bases). V was shortened by 4 bases and J by 0 bases, with 14 bases between the two germline ends. The CDR3 contains 15 residues. The germline CDR1 and CDR2 sequences are SGHRS and YFSETQ. The whole variable domain, remainder taken from reference TRBV5-1 and TRBJ2-7, is KAGVTQTPRYLIKTRGQQVTLSCSPISGHRSVSWYQQTPGQGLQFLFEYFSETQRNKGNFPGRFSGRQFSNSRSEMNVSTLELGDSALYLCASSPPTEYSYEQYFGPGTRLTVT.

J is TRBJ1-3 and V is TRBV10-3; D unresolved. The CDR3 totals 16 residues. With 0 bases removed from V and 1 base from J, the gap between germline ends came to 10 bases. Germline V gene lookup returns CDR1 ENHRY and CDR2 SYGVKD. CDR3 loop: CAISESIGGSGNTIYF. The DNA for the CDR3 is TGTGCCATCAGTGAGTCAATCGGAGGGTCTGGAAACACCATATATTTT.

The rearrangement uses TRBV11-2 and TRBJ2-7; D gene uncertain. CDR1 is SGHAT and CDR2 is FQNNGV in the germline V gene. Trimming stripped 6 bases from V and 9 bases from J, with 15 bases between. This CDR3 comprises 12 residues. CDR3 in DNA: TGTGCCAGCAGAAAAACATCCGTTGTGCAGTACTTC. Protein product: CASRKTSVVQYF.

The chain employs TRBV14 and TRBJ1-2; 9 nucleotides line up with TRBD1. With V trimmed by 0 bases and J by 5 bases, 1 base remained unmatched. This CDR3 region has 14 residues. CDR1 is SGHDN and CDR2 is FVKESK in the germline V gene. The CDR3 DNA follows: TGTGCCAGCAGCCAAGAAGGGACAGGGTATGGCTACACCTTC. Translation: CASSQEGTGYGYTF.

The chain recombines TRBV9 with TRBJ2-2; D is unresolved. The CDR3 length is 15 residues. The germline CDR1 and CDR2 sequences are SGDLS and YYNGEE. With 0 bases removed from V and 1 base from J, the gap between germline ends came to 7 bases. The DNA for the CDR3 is TGTGCCAGCAGCGTAGTTTCAGGGAACACCGGGGAGCTGTTTTTT. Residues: CASSVVSGNTGELFF.

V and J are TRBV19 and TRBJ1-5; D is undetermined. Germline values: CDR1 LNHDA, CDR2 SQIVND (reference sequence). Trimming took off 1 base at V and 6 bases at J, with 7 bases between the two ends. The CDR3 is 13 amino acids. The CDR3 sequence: CASSIGEIQPQHF. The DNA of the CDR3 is TGTGCCAGTAGTATAGGCGAAATTCAGCCCCAGCATTTT.